These 8 T cell receptor beta chains came from one sample sequenced in a study of identical twins. TCRdb ran MiXCR on the 5' RACE reads and lists one entry per CDR3 protein. Among some 600,000 distinct CDR3 sequences, under 8.5% were seen once, and the ten largest hold 1.6%. These data also featured in a second study, about yellow fever vaccine responses in identical twins.

The sequenced material came from PBMCs. Receptor source: a woman in her late teens or twenties in good health.

This rearrangement joins TRBV4-1 to TRBJ2-5; TRBD2 is a possible D gene (6 bases). There are 17 residues in the CDR3. Trimming removed 0 bases from V and 4 bases from J, with 18 bases in between. Germline V gene lookup returns CDR1 MGHRA and CDR2 YSYEKL. The CDR3 here is CASSQERAGLTAETQYF. CDR3 nucleotides: TGCGCCAGCAGCCAAGAACGGGCGGGGCTGACGGCAGAGACCCAGTACTTC.

This clonotype was counted many times. This chain connects TRBV2 to TRBJ2-7; TRBD1 matches at 7 bases. Germline V CDR1 and CDR2: SNHLY, FYNNEI. The CDR3 totals 12 residues. Trimming cost V 6 bases and J 3 bases; bases outside gene matches: 2. The CDR3 region is CASSWDSYEQYV. CDR3 DNA: TGTGCCAGCAGCTGGGACAGCTACGAGCAGTACGTC.

This clonotype came up many times. The genes are TRBV11-2 and TRBJ2-7, with 7 bases matching TRBD1. The junction had 2 bases not matched to a gene; V was cut back by 5 bases and J by 1 base. The CDR3 is made up of 13 amino acids. Germline V gives CDR1 SGHAT, CDR2 FQNNGV. The CDR3 sequence: CASSPDRSYEQYV. For the CDR3, the DNA is TGTGCCAGCAGCCCGGACAGGTCCTACGAGCAGTACGTC.

This clonotype was detected many times. The V call is TRBV14, the J call TRBJ1-2, with no clear D. CDR3 length equals 14 residues. CDR1 and CDR2 from the germline V gene are SGHDN and FVKESK. The V end was cut by 4 bases, the J end by 4 bases, with 13 bases between. CDR3: CASSPGGGPYGYTF. The CDR3, as DNA: TGTGCCAGCAGCCCAGGAGGCGGGCCCTATGGCTACACCTTC.

V usage is TRBV20-1 and J usage is TRBJ2-3; D is uncertain. CDR3 length equals 12 residues. CDR1 is DFQATT, CDR2 SNEGSKA, per germline (reference sequence). V was trimmed by 6 bases and J by 2 bases, leaving 9 bases between them. The chain's CDR3 is CSAQANTDTQYF. In DNA, the CDR3 is TGCAGTGCCCAGGCTAACACAGATACGCAGTATTTT.

The chain couples TRBV4-2 to TRBJ2-5; 8 nucleotides align to TRBD2. V lost 8 bases and J lost 2; bases outside the gene matches: 19. This CDR3 contains 18 residues. CDR1 LGHNA and CDR2 YNFKEQ come from the germline V gene. The CDR3 nucleotides are TGTGCCAGCGCACAGTGGGGGGCGGGGGGTTTAGGGCAAGAGACCCAGTACTTC. This translates into CASAQWGAGGLGQETQYF.

Many counts were recorded for this clonotype. The V call is TRBV5-1, the J call TRBJ1-2; 9 bases line up with TRBD1. This CDR3 has 15 amino acids. J gave up 6 bases and V 1 base, and 7 bases lay outside the gene matches. Germline loops: CDR1 SGHRS, CDR2 YFSETQ. The CDR3 DNA follows: TGCGCCAGCAGCTTGACAGGGGGCGCATATAATGGCTACACCTTC. The encoded protein is CASSLTGGAYNGYTF. The full variable domain, its missing parts supplied by reference TRBV5-1 and TRBJ1-2, is KAGVTQTPRYLIKTRGQQVTLSCSPISGHRSVSWYQQTPGQGLQFLFEYFSETQRNKGNFPGRFSGRQFSNSRSEMNVSTLELGDSALYLCASSLTGGAYNGYTFGSGTRLTVV.

This clonotype appeared a few times. The V call is TRBV20-1, the J call TRBJ2-5; 10 positions match TRBD1. The V segment lost 4 bases and the J segment 5 bases; nucleotides outside the gene matches: 7. This CDR3 region has 14 residues. Germline CDR1 reads DFQATT; CDR2 reads SNEGSKA (reference sequence). CDR3 sequence reads: CSAIRTGGLETQYF. The CDR3 nucleotides are TGCAGTGCTATCCGGACAGGGGGATTGGAGACCCAGTACTTC.